This record looks at one T cell receptor (beta chain) sequence and its context. These data come from a study of monozygotic twins with inflammatory bowel disease. TCRdb reprocessed the 5' RACE reads, keeping one entry per CDR3 protein, no DNA. The sample totals roughly 160,000 distinct CDR3 sequences; its top ten clones hold 7.4%. CDR1 and CDR2 (germline): LNHDA, SQIVND (reference sequence). CDR3 length equals 14 residues. The chain couples TRBV19 to TRBJ1-1. This clonotype was obtained from a human donor with ulcerative colitis or Crohn's disease, or a healthy co-twin of an affected twin (not recorded which). The material sequenced was blood. The CDR3 reads CASAGYGENTEAFF.